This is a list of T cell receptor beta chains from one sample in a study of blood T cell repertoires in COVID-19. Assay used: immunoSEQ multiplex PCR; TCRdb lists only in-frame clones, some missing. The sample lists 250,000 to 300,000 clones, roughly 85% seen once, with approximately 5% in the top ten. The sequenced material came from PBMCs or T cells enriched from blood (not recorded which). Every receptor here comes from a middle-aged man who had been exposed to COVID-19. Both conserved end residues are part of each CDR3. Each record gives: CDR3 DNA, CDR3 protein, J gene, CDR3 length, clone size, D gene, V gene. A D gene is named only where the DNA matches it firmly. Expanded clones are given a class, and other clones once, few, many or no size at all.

TGTGCCAGCAGCGTAGGAGGGACAGGGTATTACGAGCAGTACTTC | CASSVGGTGYYEQYF | TRBJ2-7 | 15 | few | TRBD1 | TRBV9
TGCGCCAGCAGTGAGAACAGGGGCACGAAGCAGTACTTC | CASSENRGTKQYF | TRBJ2-7 | 13 | once | TRBD1 | TRBV10-1
TGTGCCACCAGTGATTCCGGACGCCGAGGGGCTTTCTTT | CATSDSGRRGAFF | TRBJ1-1 | 13 | . | . | TRBV24-1
TGCGCCAGCAGTCACCCCGACAGAGCAACTAATGAAAAACTGTTTTTT | CASSHPDRATNEKLFF | TRBJ1-4 | 16 | . | . | TRBV23-1
TGTGCCAGCACTCGGACGGGATATAATGAAAAACTGTTTTTT | CASTRTGYNEKLFF | TRBJ1-4 | 14 | . | . | TRBV2
TGTGCCAGCAGCCTCCTGACACTTGAGCAGTTCTTC | CASSLLTLEQFF | TRBJ2-1 | 12 | . | . | TRBV7-9
TGCGCCAGCGGGCAGGGGAACTATGGCTACACCTTC | CASGQGNYGYTF | TRBJ1-2 | 12 | . | . | TRBV10-2
TGTGCCAGCAGCACCGGGGTGCTGGAGACCCAGTACTTC | CASSTGVLETQYF | TRBJ2-5 | 13 | . | . | TRBV11-2
TGTGCCAGCAGTTTACGACACAGCTCTGGAAACACCATATATTTT | CASSLRHSSGNTIYF | TRBJ1-3 | 15 | few | . | TRBV27
TGTGCCAGCAGCCAAGAGGGACAGGCGGTGCGGGGGGCCAACGTCCTGACTTTC | CASSQEGQAVRGANVLTF | TRBJ2-6 | 18 | . | TRBD1 | TRBV3-1/TRBV3-2
TGTGCCAGCAGCCTTAGGTTGGGTCCGGGAGGGTCCTACAATGAGCAGTTCTTC | CASSLRLGPGGSYNEQFF | TRBJ2-1 | 18 | . | TRBD2 | TRBV5-6
TGTGCCAGCAGCATAAACAGGGATCATCAGCCCCAGCATTTT | CASSINRDHQPQHF | TRBJ1-5 | 14 | . | . | TRBV7-3
TGTGCCAGCAGCTTAGTCTCGGGAGTGGGCAATGAGCAGTTCTTC | CASSLVSGVGNEQFF | TRBJ2-1 | 15 | . | . | TRBV11-3
TGTGCCAGTATAAGGGCGGGAGTATCATCCGGGGAGCTGTTTTTT | CASIRAGVSSGELFF | TRBJ2-2 | 15 | . | TRBD2 | TRBV19
TGCGCCAGCAGCTTGGACAGGGCGGCTTCTACTGAAGCTTTCTTT | CASSLDRAASTEAFF | TRBJ1-1 | 15 | . | . | TRBV5-1
TGCGCCAGCAGCGTAGACAGCCTCCCTGGGGCCAACGTCCTGACTTTC | CASSVDSLPGANVLTF | TRBJ2-6 | 16 | . | . | TRBV5-1
TGTGCCAGCACTGGGGCGGGAGGACCCGACACCGGGGAGCTGTTTTTT | CASTGAGGPDTGELFF | TRBJ2-2 | 16 | . | TRBD2 | TRBV3-1/TRBV3-2
TGTGCCAGCAGCCCCCGAGGGGACTACTCCACCGGGGAGCTGTTTTTT | CASSPRGDYSTGELFF | TRBJ2-2 | 16 | once | TRBD2 | TRBV9
TGCGCCAGCAGCCCAGGGACAGAGAACTATGGCTACACCTTC | CASSPGTENYGYTF | TRBJ1-2 | 14 | . | TRBD1 | TRBV5-1
TGTGCCAGCAGCGTAAGCCCCGTAGATTACGAGCAGTACTTC | CASSVSPVDYEQYF | TRBJ2-7 | 14 | . | . | TRBV9
TGTGCCTGGAGCGGGACAGTTAATCAGCCCCAGCATTTT | CAWSGTVNQPQHF | TRBJ1-5 | 13 | . | TRBD1 | TRBV30
TGTGCCAGCAGGCTCTATGGAGATACGCAGTATTTT | CASRLYGDTQYF | TRBJ2-3 | 12 | . | . | TRBV12-3/TRBV12-4
TGTGCCAGCAGGATGGCGGGGGCCGCCTACAATGAGCAGTTCTTC | CASRMAGAAYNEQFF | TRBJ2-1 | 15 | . | . | TRBV5-4
TGTGCCAGCAGCACGCTTGGGAGGGGGTCAGATACGCAGTATTTT | CASSTLGRGSDTQYF | TRBJ2-3 | 15 | . | . | TRBV11-1
TGTGCCAGCTCCCAGGGGGTCAAGGGTTTAAGCAATCAGCCCCAGCATTTT | CASSQGVKGLSNQPQHF | TRBJ1-5 | 17 | . | TRBD1 | TRBV18
TGTGCCAGCAGCTCCGGACTAGCGGGAGTAGGAGTCCCCGGGGAGCTGTTTTTT | CASSSGLAGVGVPGELFF | TRBJ2-2 | 18 | . | TRBD2 | TRBV7-9
TGTGCCAGCAGCCACCAGCCGGGACAGGGAGGCGAGCAGTACTTC | CASSHQPGQGGEQYF | TRBJ2-7 | 15 | . | TRBD1 | TRBV6-5
TGTGCCAGCAGCTTTTCAGGGGGCGCCTTTAATGAGCAGTTCTTC | CASSFSGGAFNEQFF | TRBJ2-1 | 15 | . | TRBD1 | TRBV5-6
TGTGCCAGCAGCTCGACTAGCACCGGGGAGCTGTTTTTT | CASSSTSTGELFF | TRBJ2-2 | 13 | . | . | TRBV5-4
TGTGCCTGGAGTGTGTCTTTTGGGGGCCGGGAGACCCAGTACTTC | CAWSVSFGGRETQYF | TRBJ2-5 | 15 | . | . | TRBV30